The 22 T cell receptor beta chains below come from one sample, sequenced in a study of blood T cell repertoires in COVID-19. The method was immunoSEQ multiplex PCR; TCRdb's version includes in-frame clones alone and lacks a portion of them. The sample holds 90,000 or so clones, approximately 88% seen once. The sample consisted of peripheral blood. Every receptor here comes from a man older than 75 with acute or convalescent COVID-19.

V and J are TRBV28 and TRBJ1-5; 8 bases map to TRBD1. The junction had 12 bases not matched to a gene; V was cut back by 5 bases and J by 6 bases. Per germline, CDR1 MDHEN and CDR2 SYDVKM. This CDR3 has 16 amino acids. CDR3 protein: CASSPPTTGGGQPQHF. Here the CDR3 DNA reads TGTGCCAGCAGTCCCCCCACTACAGGGGGGGGTCAGCCCCAGCATTTT.

V is TRBV27 and J is TRBJ1-1, with no clear D. Germline lookup yields CDR1 MNHEY and CDR2 SMNVEV (reference sequence). Deletions cut 6 bases from V and 5 bases from J, with 22 bases between. CDR3 length equals 16 residues. CDR3 nucleotides: TGTGCCAGCAGAAAAACTCAGGCGGGAGAGAAGACTGAAGCTTTCTTT. It encodes CASRKTQAGEKTEAFF.

The chain couples TRBV7-2 to TRBJ2-7; 11 bases are shared with TRBD2. V shed 0 bases and J 0 bases; nucleotides not matched to a gene: 4. The CDR3 runs 17 residues. CDR1 SGHTA and CDR2 FQGNSA come from the germline V gene. The CDR3 reads CASSLAAGTSGSYEQYF. CDR3 nucleotides: TGTGCCAGCAGCTTAGCCGCGGGGACTAGCGGCTCCTACGAGCAGTACTTC.

The DNA of the CDR3 is TGTGCCAGCAGCTTAATTATTTCGGCGGGAGGCCGGGATACGCAGTATTTT. Its translation is CASSLIISAGGRDTQYF. This chain links TRBV7-2 with TRBJ2-3; TRBD2 matches 8 bases. This CDR3 region has 17 residues. V was pared by 2 bases and J by 6 bases, with 13 bases of the junction left unmatched. Per the germline V gene, CDR1 is SGHTA and CDR2 is FQGNSA.

The chain joins TRBV9 to TRBJ2-3, with a weak D call TRBD2 (6 bases). Trimming stripped 0 bases from V and 1 base from J, with 12 bases between. Germline values: CDR1 SGDLS, CDR2 YYNGEE. The CDR3 length is 16 residues. The CDR3 loop reads CASSVALGGGTDTQYF. The CDR3 region has the DNA TGTGCCAGCAGCGTAGCTCTGGGAGGTGGCACAGATACGCAGTATTTT. Supplemented by reference TRBV9 and TRBJ2-3, the full variable domain reads DSGVTQTPKHLITATGQRVTLRCSPRSGDLSVYWYQQSLDQGLQFLIQYYNGEERAKGNILERFSAQQFPDLHSELNLSSLELGDSALYFCASSVALGGGTDTQYFGPGTRLTVL.

V gene TRBV9 combines with J gene TRBJ2-2; 10 bases map to TRBD1. Germline values: CDR1 SGDLS, CDR2 YYNGEE. V lost 7 bases and J lost 3; bases outside the gene matches: 6. This CDR3 spans 15 amino acids. In DNA, the CDR3 is TGTGCCAGCGGACCGGGACAGGGGTACACCGGGGAGCTGTTTTTT. It translates to CASGPGQGYTGELFF.

This chain links TRBV6-5 with TRBJ1-2; 9 bases align to TRBD1. V lost 6 bases and J lost 6; bases outside the gene matches: 8. The CDR3 loop spans 14 amino acids. Germline V gene data show CDR1 as MNHEY and CDR2 as SVGAGI. The CDR3 loop is CASSEDRGGNGYTF. The CDR3 nucleotides read TGTGCCAGCAGCGAGGACAGGGGAGGAAATGGCTACACCTTC.

The genes are TRBV7-3 and TRBJ2-2, with D possibly TRBD2 on 5 matching bases. CDR3 size: 15 residues. V was cut by 0 bases and J by 7 bases, with 12 bases left in between. Germline CDR1 SGHTA, CDR2 FQGTGA. The CDR3 here is CASSLTPAGGGELFF. CDR3 DNA: TGTGCCAGCAGCTTAACCCCGGCTGGAGGCGGGGAGCTGTTTTTT.

The rearrangement joins TRBV6-1 to TRBJ1-6, with a possible D match to TRBD1 (5 bases). Trimming cost V 0 bases and J 7 bases, with 13 bases left between them. From germline, CDR1 is MNHNS and CDR2 SASEGT. CDR3 size: 16 residues. The DNA of the CDR3 is TGTGCCAGCAGTGAAGCAATGATCTGGGGCAATTCACCCCTCCACTTT. It translates to CASSEAMIWGNSPLHF.

This clone was found once. The gene calls are TRBV10-3 and TRBJ1-1, with TRBD1 as a possible D gene (5 bases). The CDR3 runs to 14 residues. Germline V lookup: CDR1 ENHRY, CDR2 SYGVKD. The V and J ends lost 7 bases and 1 base respectively, with 13 bases between them. CDR3 protein: CAINGPTENTEAFF. CDR3 DNA sequence: TGTGCCATCAACGGTCCGACAGAGAACACTGAAGCTTTCTTT.

CDR3 protein: CASRGEGDYQPQHF. For the CDR3, the DNA is TGTGCCAGCAGGGGGGAGGGAGATTACCAGCCCCAGCATTTT. V and J are TRBV6-4 and TRBJ1-5; D may be TRBD1 (5 bases). The CDR3 loop spans 14 amino acids. Trimming took 6 bases from V and 7 from J, leaving 16 bases between them. Germline CDR1 MRHNA, CDR2 SNTAGT.

The chain employs TRBV5-1 and TRBJ1-6, with D uncertain. The CDR3 runs 16 residues. Germline values: CDR1 SGHRS, CDR2 YFSETQ. The germline V and J ends were trimmed by 1 base and 0 bases, with 8 bases remaining between them. The CDR3: CASSLRESSYNSPLHF. The CDR3 region has the DNA TGCGCCAGCAGCTTGCGGGAGAGCTCCTATAATTCACCCCTCCACTTT.

In its sample, this clone was seen once. The gene calls are TRBV3-1 (or the pseudogene TRBV3-2) and TRBJ1-1; D uncertain. Germline CDR1 LGHDT, CDR2 YNNKEL (reference sequence). The CDR3 totals 14 residues. V was pared by 1 base and J by 7 bases, with 13 bases between. The CDR3 loop is CASSQAAGRGEAFF. As DNA, the CDR3 is TGTGCCAGCAGCCAAGCGGCCGGACGGGGTGAAGCTTTCTTT.

The table lists this clone with a count of one. The chain couples TRBV30 to TRBJ1-2; TRBD1 matches at 7 bases. V shed 3 bases, J shed 4 bases, and the junction held 11 bases outside the gene matches. This CDR3 comprises 15 residues. CDR1 is GTSNPN and CDR2 is SVGIG in the germline V gene (reference sequence). The CDR3 coding sequence is TGTGCCTGGAGCCCAGAACAGGGGTTCGTCTATGGCTACACCTTC. The encoded protein is CAWSPEQGFVYGYTF.

The genes are TRBV19 and TRBJ1-5; tentatively, D is TRBD1 (5 bases). CDR1 and CDR2 (germline): LNHDA, SQIVND (reference sequence). Trimming cost V 1 base and J 5 bases, with 21 bases left between them. The CDR3 is 18 amino acids. This CDR3 is CASSIGTGRAGTYQPQHF. CDR3 nucleotide sequence: TGTGCCAGTAGTATAGGGACGGGCAGGGCAGGAACCTATCAGCCCCAGCATTTT.

This clone was counted once. Other DNA variants within this sample encode the same CDR3. The V gene is TRBV3-1 (or the pseudogene TRBV3-2), the J gene TRBJ1-4; D remains unclear. CDR3 length equals 12 residues. Deletions cut 1 base from V and 8 bases from J, with 5 bases between. Germline loops: CDR1 LGHDT, CDR2 YNNKEL (reference sequence). The CDR3 coding sequence is TGTGCCAGCAGCCAAGCAGGAGAAAAACTGTTTTTT. Its protein product is CASSQAGEKLFF.

The CDR3 loop is CASSLLAGGSTEAFF. The CDR3 DNA is TGTGCCAGCAGCCTCCTCGCTGGTGGGAGCACTGAAGCTTTCTTT. This chain links TRBV11-2 with TRBJ1-1; the D is unclear. V was trimmed by 5 bases and J by 4 bases, leaving 17 bases between them. This CDR3 spans 15 amino acids. Germline CDR1 SGHAT, CDR2 FQNNGV.

The rearrangement joins TRBV18 to TRBJ1-1, with D tentatively TRBD1 (6 bases). CDR3 length: 15 residues. In germline, CDR1 is KGHSH, CDR2 LQKENI. Trimming took off 1 base at V and 3 bases at J, with 12 bases between the two ends. Written as DNA, the CDR3 is TGTGCCAGCTCACCACTAGCAGGGGCGGACACTGAAGCTTTCTTT. Amino acid sequence: CASSPLAGADTEAFF.

The rearrangement uses TRBV6-5 and TRBJ2-1; D is unclear. Germline V gene lookup returns CDR1 MNHEY and CDR2 SVGAGI. The CDR3 totals 15 residues. Trimming shortened V by 2 bases and J by 1 base, and 9 bases separated the two germline ends. CDR3 bases: TGTGCCAGCAGTTACGTAGCAGAATCCTACAATGAGCAGTTCTTC. As protein: CASSYVAESYNEQFF.

The chain employs TRBV19 and TRBJ2-1; 11 bases are shared with TRBD2. Germline V gene data show CDR1 as LNHDA and CDR2 as SQIVND (reference sequence). This CDR3 is 15 amino acids long. The V gene end was trimmed by 3 bases and the J gene end by 10 bases; junction bases not matched to a gene: 8. The DNA of the CDR3 is TGTGCCAGTAGTATCTCTAGCGGGAGGTCGGGCGAGCAGTTCTTC. The encoded protein is CASSISSGRSGEQFF.

V gene TRBV19 combines with J gene TRBJ1-1; D is perhaps TRBD1 (6 bases). The CDR3 is 12 residues long. Germline CDR1 reads LNHDA; CDR2 reads SQIVND (reference sequence). The V end was cut by 4 bases, the J end by 6 bases, with 9 bases between. CDR3 sequence: CASSRGGPEAFF. Here the CDR3 DNA reads TGTGCCAGTAGTAGGGGGGGGCCTGAAGCTTTCTTT.

The chain employs TRBV21-1 and TRBJ2-1; the DNA was not used to check the table's D call, TRBD1. TRBV21-1 is a recognized pseudogene. CDR3 size: 16 residues. CDR3 residues: CASPVQGARTYNEQFF. The CDR3 coding sequence is TGTGCCAGCCCCGTTCAGGGGGCGCGGACCTACAATGAGCAGTTCTTC.